This T cell receptor (beta chain) was found in a study of T-cell memory formation after mild COVID-19. In TCRdb, the 5' RACE reads were re-called with MiXCR into one record per CDR3 protein. The sample records tens of thousands of distinct CDR3 sequences, around 16% being singletons. CDR1 GTSNPN and CDR2 SVGIG come from the germline V gene (reference sequence). V lost 2 bases to trimming and J lost 1 base, with 15 bases between them. The CDR3 has 15 residues. This clonotype turned up a few times. Its antigen is as yet unknown. Study results and limitations: CD4+ bias marked clones expanding day 15 to 37, unlike balanced contracting clones.

The chain couples TRBV30 to TRBJ2-7; TRBD2 might be the D (6 bases). Sample: PBMCs or a T cell subset sorted from them (not recorded which). The TCR was taken from an adult who had mild COVID-19 (a few samples of this study predate the infection). Cell type and time point are not known. The CDR3 reads CAWSSPGLASYEQYF. In nucleotides, the CDR3 is TGTGCCTGGAGTTCGCCGGGACTCGCATCCTACGAGCAGTACTTC.